The text below deals with one T cell receptor (beta chain). This clone was counted only a few times. Its antigen is currently not known. The input lacks base qualities; no much larger clone sits a single base away. The protocol used for the library was the immunoSEQ multiplex PCR assay. For the multiplex PCR, a mixture combining 60 forward primers for TCR Vbeta segments and 13 reverse primers for TCR Jbeta segments was used. The CDR3 region of rearranged TCR beta genes was amplified from genomic DNA by a multiplex PCR assay. The amplified TCR beta libraries were sequenced on the Illumina HiSeq System as 87-base-pair reads. The authors' analysis ran thus. Across the roughly 700 repertoires, a later analysis counted 80 million or so unique TCR beta chains, around 11 million of which were shared by at least two donors. To remove PCR and sequencing errors, raw reads were error-corrected and collapsed into unique sequences using a nearest-neighbor algorithm that merged closely related sequences. To assign V, D and J gene segments, CDR3 sequences were aligned to IMGT reference sequences. For a sequence to be retained, a match of at least six nucleotides was required to both a V gene segment and a J gene segment. A rearrangement counted as productive if the CDR3 had no stop codons and remained in frame with V and J, and every other rearrangement counted as non-productive. Following IMGT convention, CDR3 was defined as the stretch from the second conserved V-encoded cysteine to the conserved J-encoded phenylalanine. In an earlier analysis of roughly 610 of the donors, sequences lacking an unambiguous match to a single V gene segment were excluded. In an earlier analysis of roughly 500 of the donors, V segments were called functional above 56.7% productive rearrangements and were called segregating when the between-donor standard deviation exceeded 5%. A statistical classification framework was built to diagnose cytomegalovirus status from the catalog of TCR beta chain sequences. In a later analysis, TCR nucleotide sequences were compared against IMGT/GENE-DB human TR gene sequences so that V and J genes could be assigned. In a later analysis, CDR3 sequences and most-parsimonious VDJ recombination scenarios were assigned using the TCRdist pipeline. In a later analysis, every TCR beta chain was defined by the combination of its CDR3 amino acid sequence and its V-gene family, and reads without a unique V-gene family were dropped. To address suspected cross-contamination and a sequencing artifact, a later analysis removed approximately 600 highly shared, low-generation-probability nucleotide sequences. In a later analysis, a clonal expansion index for each public chain was calculated from normalized within-repertoire ranks of inferred template counts. Generation probabilities in a later analysis came from a VDJ recombination model fitted to out-of-frame rearrangements, and those results were checked against IGoR. In a later analysis, hypergeometric tests were used to score TCR-TCR, TCR-HLA and TCR-CMV co-occurrence, with a repertoire-size bias correction applied to TCR pairs. A later analysis estimated false discovery rates by permuting HLA or CMV assignments 20 times. In a later analysis, co-occurring TCRs were grouped using DBSCAN, with TCRdist sequence similarity added in when clustering inside HLA-allele-positive subsets. Repertoires with fewer than 30,000 or more than 120,000 public chains were left out of co-occurrence clustering, as were a handful of repertoires with anomalous nucleotide sharing. Not all clones reach the TCRdb copy of this immuneACCESS table, which keeps in-frame sequences only. Checked studies attribute under half of the gap to unresolved V genes and leave the rest unexplained. The V and J calls and the clone size are those of that table, but D and trimming were determined from the DNA. The sample table shows 120,000 or so clones, and approximately 15% are seen once. Jointly, the top ten make up 1.5% to 2% of the sample.

The data were taken from a study of cytomegalovirus exposure and HLA in healthy donors (dated by TCRdb to 2016 to 2017). Regarding the complete study: An earlier analysis of roughly 500 of the donors reported about 250 Gb of sequence data and 117 million unique TCR beta sequences from 150 million to 200 million T cells. Approximately 300 gigabases of sequencing data and 70 million to 95 million unique TCR sequences made up an early release that covered over 550 HLA-typed donors. The genetic ancestry cluster associated with self-reported Caucasian donors included 81% of the roughly 400 genotyped donors. The study aimed to test whether cataloging public T cell receptors could reveal signatures of past pathogen exposure. The study used immunosequencing to profile the T cell repertoires of under 700 subjects and linked those repertoires to cytomegalovirus serostatus. In addition to the first cohort of approximately 650 subjects, a separate validation cohort of over 90 different subjects was used. To predict cytomegalovirus infection status, the study combined high-throughput TCR immunosequencing, statistical association of individual TCRs with disease status, and machine learning. To study patterns of TCR occurrence, a later analysis re-analyzed previously published TCR beta repertoires from 500 to 850 donors and added high-resolution HLA genotyping. Rather than drawing on any new phenotypic data, the later analysis identified candidate immune exposures from TCR beta sequences and the way those sequences occurred across donors. An earlier analysis of 450 to 750 of the donors used high-throughput TCR beta sequencing to judge whether each TCR beta V gene segment behaved as functional or pseudogenic. Donor age, sex, ethnicity and CMV serostatus were collected together with the repertoire data. A later genetic analysis took genome-wide SNP genotypes for about 55% of the 666 donors and used that subset as a discovery cohort. Every repertoire in the discovery cohort had been generated on one and the same sequencing platform. HLA typing included class I and class II loci at four-digit resolution. Typing coverage differed by locus: A, B, C, DRB1 and DQB1 were typed in about 629-640 donors, DQA1 in roughly 500, DPA1 in roughly 590, and DPB1 in 472. A handful of DR-DQ haplotypes were handled as single units for association and clustering because linkage in the cohort was strong. Among some 400 genotyped donors of the cohort, an average of about 220,000 unique TCR beta nucleotide sequences was sequenced per donor, of which approximately 18% were non-productive. On the study overall, not on this receptor specifically: Correlated functional status among segregating V segments might reflect linkage disequilibrium, but an unknown experimental factor could not be ruled out. Assigning TCR associations to individual alleles was difficult when HLA alleles, especially DR and DQ, strongly co-occurred. A further reported finding was that TCR beta sequences accurately predicted the HLA-A and HLA-B alleles for most subjects in the first cohort. Roughly 15 rarely observed V segments, including chromosome 9 orphons, were excluded from the earlier analysis of just under 600 of the donors because counts were too low. In an earlier analysis of 587 of the donors, most TCR beta V segments were observed in productive rearrangements about 90% or about 30% of the time, broadly matching IMGT annotations. At a false discovery rate of 0.05, a later analysis linked around 15,000 TCR beta sequences to specific HLA alleles. The classifier was reported to diagnose cytomegalovirus status with high specificity and sensitivity in both the original cohort and the validation cohort. Most TCR sequences were observed very rarely across donors, whereas some public TCRs were present in many individuals. A later analysis found that TCR association rates varied across HLA loci, with DRB1 alleles showing the most associated TCRs and HLA-C alleles the fewest. Roughly uniform sequencing depth across donors was assumed in presence/absence analyses, although this assumption may not hold. According to a later analysis, parvovirus B19, influenza, CMV and Epstein-Barr virus appeared linked to several top co-occurrence clusters. In a later analysis, HLA-associated TCR beta chains showed more clonal expansion and lower generation probabilities than non-associated chains that were equally common. Only TCR beta chains were sequenced in this cohort, and the absence of alpha or paired-chain data limited detectable features. In a later genetic analysis, fewer N-insertions in productive TCRs were reported among donors in an Asian-associated ancestry cluster than the 666-donor mean. According to a later analysis, most CMV-associated TCR beta chains appeared to be HLA-restricted, and the HLA associations seemed to be driven largely by CMV exposure. Three of the identified cytomegalovirus-associated TCR beta chains were confirmed in vitro to be specific for cytomegalovirus antigens. Some IMGT-functional V segments, including TRBV6-2 and TRBV6-3, could not be told apart with the 87-base-pair reads, so those segments were excluded. In a later genetic analysis, a missense DCLRE1C variant was associated with V-gene and J-gene trimming of TCR beta chains, and the association was replicated in an independent cohort. The only immune exposure information available for the cohort was CMV serostatus. The sequencing pipeline was judged likely to have produced a cluster of highly shared sequence variants as a technical artifact. It was suggested by the authors that the approach could potentially be generalized to other disease states and immunological phenotypes. Because some donors lacked HLA typing at each locus, the association tests relied only on the typed subset. The study gave a list of 150 to 200 TCR beta chains associated with cytomegalovirus.

In total, around 600 healthy bone marrow donors made up the cohort. At the time of sampling, every cohort member was nominally healthy, though immune exposures that went unrecorded were likely present. The donor was CMV seronegative and was included in the group of under 450 seronegative cohort members. Every donor gave a peripheral blood sample, and the peripheral blood mononuclear cells from that sample were used for TCR beta sequencing. The Qiagen DNeasy Blood Extraction Kit was used to extract genomic DNA from the blood cell samples. The CDR3 starts with the cysteine, ends with the phenylalanine, and has 15 residues. Kept here is only the CDR3 DNA, which spans 45 bases and is read in frame from base 1. After removal of 0 bases from V and 7 bases from J, the junction retains 8 bases not matched to a gene. The germline V gene supplies CDR1 MNHEY and CDR2 SVGAGI.

This receptor was obtained from a woman younger than 35 in good health and CMV-seronegative. The specimen sequenced was PBMCs. The chain is encoded by TRBV6-5 joined to TRBJ1-2, and 7 junction bases match TRBD1. The CDR3 loop reads CASSYSLTGESGYTF. The DNA sequence is as follows: TGTGCCAGCAGTTACTCCCTTACAGGGGAGTCTGGCTACACCTTC.